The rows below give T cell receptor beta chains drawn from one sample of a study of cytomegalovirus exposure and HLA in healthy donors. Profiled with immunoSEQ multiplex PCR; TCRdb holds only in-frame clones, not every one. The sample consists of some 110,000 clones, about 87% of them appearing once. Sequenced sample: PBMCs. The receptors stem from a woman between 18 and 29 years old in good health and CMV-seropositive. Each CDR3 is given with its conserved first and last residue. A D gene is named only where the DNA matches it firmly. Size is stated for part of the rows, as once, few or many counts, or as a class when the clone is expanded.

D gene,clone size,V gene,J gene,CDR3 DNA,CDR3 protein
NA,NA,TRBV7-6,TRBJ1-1,TGTGCCAGCAGCTTAGCGGCTAGTAACACTGAAGCTTTCTTT,CASSLAASNTEAFF
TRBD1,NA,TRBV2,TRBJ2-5,TGTGGAGGACAGGGGGCCCAAGAGACCCAGTACTTC,CGGQGAQETQYF
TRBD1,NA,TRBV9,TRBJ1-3,TGTGCCAGCAGCGTGGGGACAGACGGAGGAAACACCATATATTTT,CASSVGTDGGNTIYF
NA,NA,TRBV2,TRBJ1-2,TGTGCCAGCAGTGAAGCGCTTCTGGGGGCGGGCTACACCTTC,CASSEALLGAGYTF
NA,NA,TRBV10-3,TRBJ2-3,TGTGCCATCAGTGAGAGCGGAGGTCGGGATACGCAGTATTTT,CAISESGGRDTQYF
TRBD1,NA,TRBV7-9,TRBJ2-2,TGTGCCGGGGGGTTCGGGACAGGGGACACCGGGGAGCTGTTTTTT,CAGGFGTGDTGELFF
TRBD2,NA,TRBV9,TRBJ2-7,TGTGCCAGCAGCGCCGCGACTAGCGGGGGGATCTACGAGCAGTACTTC,CASSAATSGGIYEQYF
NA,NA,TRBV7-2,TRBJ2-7,TGTGCCAGCAGCTTAGAGAGGGACACCTCCTACGAGCAGTACTTC,CASSLERDTSYEQYF
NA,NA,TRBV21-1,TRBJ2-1,TGTGCCAGCCTAGACAGGGCGGGAATCTTC,CASLDRAGIF
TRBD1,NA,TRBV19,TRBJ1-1,TGTGCCAGTAGACCCGGGACAGACTACACTGAAGCTTTCTTT,CASRPGTDYTEAFF
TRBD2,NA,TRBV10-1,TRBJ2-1,TGCGCCACCGGCGGGACTAGCGGAGCCAATGAGCAGTTCTTC,CATGGTSGANEQFF
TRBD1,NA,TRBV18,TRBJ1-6,TGTGCCAGCTCACCCCTCGGACAGGGGGGATCACCCCTCCACTTT,CASSPLGQGGSPLHF
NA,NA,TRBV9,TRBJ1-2,TGTGCCAGCAGTTCCACGGAGGGGAGGGGGTATGGCTACACCTTC,CASSSTEGRGYGYTF
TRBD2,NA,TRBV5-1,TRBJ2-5,TGCGCCAGCAGCTTGGATCGGGGGGGAACTCAAGAGACCCAGTACTTC,CASSLDRGGTQETQYF
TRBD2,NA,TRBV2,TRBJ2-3,TGTGCCAGCACCGACGCGGGGGGGGGAGCAGATACGCAGTATTTT,CASTDAGGGADTQYF
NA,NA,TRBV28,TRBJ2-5,TGTGCCAGCAGTCCTCGGGAGACCCAGTACTTC,CASSPRETQYF
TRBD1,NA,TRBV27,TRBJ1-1,TGTGCCAGCAGACAGGGGGCCACTGAAGCTTTCTTT,CASRQGATEAFF
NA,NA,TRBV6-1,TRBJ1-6,TGTGCCAGCGAACAGATCAATTCACCCCTCCACTTT,CASEQINSPLHF
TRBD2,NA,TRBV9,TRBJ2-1,TGTGCCAGCAGCGTAACCGGGGGGGTATCCTACAATGAGCAGTTCTTC,CASSVTGGVSYNEQFF
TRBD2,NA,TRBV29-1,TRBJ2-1,TGCAGCGGGGGACTAGCGAATCATAATGAGCAGTTCTTC,CSGGLANHNEQFF
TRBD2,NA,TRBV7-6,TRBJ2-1,TGTGCCAGCAGCCTTGTCCTAGCGGGGGCCTACAATGAGCAGTTCTTC,CASSLVLAGAYNEQFF
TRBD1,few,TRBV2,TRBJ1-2,TGTGCCAGCAGTGTGGACAGGGCGCGGGGCTACACCTTC,CASSVDRARGYTF
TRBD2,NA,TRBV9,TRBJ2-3,TGTGCCAGCAGCGACCGGGACTATAAGGGAGATACGCAGTATTTT,CASSDRDYKGDTQYF
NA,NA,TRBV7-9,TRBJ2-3,TGTGCCAGCAGCCCCCGGACAGACACAGATACGCAGTATTTT,CASSPRTDTDTQYF
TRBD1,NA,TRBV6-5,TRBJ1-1,TGTGCCAGCAGTTACGGTACCGGGACAGGGGGCACTGAAGCTTTCTTT,CASSYGTGTGGTEAFF
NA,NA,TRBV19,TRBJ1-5,TGTGCCAGTAGAGACATTGGTGAACAGAGCCAGCCCCAGCATTTT,CASRDIGEQSQPQHF
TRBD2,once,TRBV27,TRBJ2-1,TGTGCCAGTTCCGGGACTAGCGGCAATGAGCAGTTCTTC,CASSGTSGNEQFF
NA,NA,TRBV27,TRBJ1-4,TGTGCCAGCTCAAGGACACCTGCAACTAATGAAAAGCTGTTTTTT,CASSRTPATNEKLFF
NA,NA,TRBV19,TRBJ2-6,TGTGCCAGTACCACCCTCGGGGGTTCCGGGGCCAACGTCCTGACTTTC,CASTTLGGSGANVLTF
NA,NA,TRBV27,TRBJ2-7,TGTGCCAGCAGTTTAGGACAGTCCTCCTACGAGCAGTACTTC,CASSLGQSSYEQYF
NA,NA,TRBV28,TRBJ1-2,TGTGCCAGCAGACCCTTGGGTGGGAGGGTTAGCTATGGCTACACCTTC,CASRPLGGRVSYGYTF
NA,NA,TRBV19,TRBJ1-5,TGTGCCACCAGCCGGGACAAAGGGAGCAATCAGCCCCAGCATTTT,CATSRDKGSNQPQHF
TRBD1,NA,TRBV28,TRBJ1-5,TGTGCCAGCAGCCTGACAGGGTGGAGCAATCAGCCCCAGCATTTT,CASSLTGWSNQPQHF
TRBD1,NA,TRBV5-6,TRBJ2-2,TGTGCCAGCAGCGGGGACAGGGGTAATTACCGGGAGCTGTTTTTT,CASSGDRGNYRELFF
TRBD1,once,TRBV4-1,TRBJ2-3,TGCGCCAGCAGCGGCGGGACAGGGTTGACAGATACGCAGTATTTT,CASSGGTGLTDTQYF
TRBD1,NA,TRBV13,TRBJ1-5,TGTGCCAGCAGTACAGGACAGGGCGATCAGCCCCAGCATTTT,CASSTGQGDQPQHF
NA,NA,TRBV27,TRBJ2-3,TGTGCCAGCAACACTCTTCAGGGGAAGGGCAGAGATACGCAGTATTTT,CASNTLQGKGRDTQYF
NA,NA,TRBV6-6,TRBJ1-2,TGTGCCAGCATAGGACAGCCGACAAACTATGGCTACACCTTC,CASIGQPTNYGYTF
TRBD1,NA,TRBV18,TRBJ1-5,TGTGCCAGCTCACAACGGGACAGGGGTTCCGGTCAGCCCCAGCATTTT,CASSQRDRGSGQPQHF
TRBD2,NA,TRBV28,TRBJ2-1,TGTGCCAGCAGTTTCGGGGGGGCTCTAAGGAATGAGCAGTTCTTC,CASSFGGALRNEQFF